This TCR beta chain was recovered during a study of blood T cell repertoires in COVID-19. Whole-study context: Some COVID-19 samples were acute and others convalescent; all came from the United States, Italy and Spain.

TCRdb's copy holds only in-frame clones and misses some; the assay was immunoSEQ multiplex PCR. The data show about 120,000 clones, roughly nine tenths seen once. The CDR3 sequence is 16 residues long. J was trimmed by 4 bases and V by 1 base; bases with no gene match: 6. In germline, CDR1 is PRHDT, CDR2 FYEKMQ (reference sequence). The receptor comes from a man aged 35 to 55 with acute or convalescent COVID-19. Sequencing was performed on peripheral blood. The V call is TRBV13, the J call TRBJ1-3; 8 bases are shared with TRBD1. Here the CDR3 DNA reads TGTGCCAGCAGCTTAGCTGGACAGGGTGAGGGAAACACCATATATTTT. Its protein is CASSLAGQGEGNTIYF.